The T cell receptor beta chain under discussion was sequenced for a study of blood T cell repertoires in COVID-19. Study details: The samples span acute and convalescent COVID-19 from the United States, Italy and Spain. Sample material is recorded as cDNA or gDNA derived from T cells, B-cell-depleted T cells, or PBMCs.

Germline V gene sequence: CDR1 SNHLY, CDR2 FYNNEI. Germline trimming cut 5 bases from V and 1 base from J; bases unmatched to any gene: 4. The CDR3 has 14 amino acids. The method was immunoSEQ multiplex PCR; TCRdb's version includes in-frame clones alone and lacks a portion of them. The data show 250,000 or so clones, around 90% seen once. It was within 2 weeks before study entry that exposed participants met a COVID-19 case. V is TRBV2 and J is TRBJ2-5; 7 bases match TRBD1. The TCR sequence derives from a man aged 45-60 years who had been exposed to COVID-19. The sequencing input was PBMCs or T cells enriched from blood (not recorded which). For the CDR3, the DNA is TGTGCCAGCAGTTCTGACAGGGCCCAAGAGACCCAGTACTTC. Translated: CASSSDRAQETQYF.